These T cell receptor beta chains were read from a single sample in a study of CD8 T cells in ankylosing spondylitis. TCRdb redid the calling of the 5' RACE reads with MiXCR, one entry per CDR3 protein. This table holds 350,000 to 400,000 distinct CDR3 sequences, roughly 20% found once. What was sequenced was blood, either unsorted or a sorted T cell fraction (not recorded which). These receptors originate from a male donor with ankylosing spondylitis or in good health (not recorded which). The CDR3 runs from the conserved cysteine through the conserved F or W. D genes are given only for firm matches. Size is stated for part of the rows, as once, few or many counts, or as a class when the clone is expanded.

>NA|NA|18|TRBJ2-2|TRBV3-1
CASSQVVVIRDGGGELFF
TGTGCCAGCAGCCAAGTAGTTGTCATTAGGGACGGCGGCGGGGAGCTGTTTTTT
>NA|NA|10|TRBJ1-1|TRBV2
CASRYTEAFF
TGTGCCAGCAGGTACACTGAAGCTTTCTTT
>NA|few|14|TRBJ2-5|TRBV6-5
CASSYRLYQETQYF
TGTGCCAGCAGTTACCGCTTGTACCAAGAGACCCAGTACTTC
>NA|few|15|TRBJ2-3|TRBV12-3/TRBV12-4
CASSYRRGPPDTQYF
TGTGCCAGCAGTTACCGTCGGGGGCCCCCAGATACGCAGTATTTT
>TRBD1|NA|15|TRBJ2-1|TRBV28
CASSLRTGVGNEQFF
TGTGCCAGCAGTTTAAGGACAGGGGTGGGCAATGAGCAGTTCTTC
>TRBD1|NA|15|TRBJ1-3|TRBV29-1
CSAIQTGGSGNTIYF
TGCAGCGCTATCCAAACAGGGGGCTCTGGAAACACCATATATTTT
>NA|NA|15|TRBJ2-7|TRBV7-6
CASSLASTVTYEQYF
TGTGCCAGCAGCTTAGCTAGTACAGTCACCTACGAGCAGTACTTC
>NA|many|12|TRBJ2-7|TRBV12-3/TRBV12-4
CASSPGYYEQYF
TGTGCCAGCAGTCCAGGGTACTACGAGCAGTACTTC
>TRBD1|NA|12|TRBJ2-3|TRBV12-3/TRBV12-4
CASGTASDTQYF
TGTGCCAGCGGGACAGCATCAGATACGCAGTATTTT
>NA|few|13|TRBJ2-7|TRBV7-8
CASSLQGHDEQYF
TGTGCCAGCAGTTTACAGGGACACGACGAGCAGTACTTC
>NA|NA|15|TRBJ2-5|TRBV11-2
CASSLAPHTFGTQYF
TGTGCCAGCAGCTTAGCTCCCCATACTTTCGGGACCCAGTACTTC
>NA|NA|14|TRBJ2-3|TRBV6-1
CASSDVGSADTQYF
TGTGCCAGCAGTGACGTGGGGAGCGCAGATACGCAGTATTTT
>TRBD1|once|18|TRBJ2-6|TRBV11-1
CASRFHGTGYSGANVLTF
TGTGCCAGCAGATTCCACGGGACAGGATACTCTGGGGCCAACGTCCTGACTTTC
>NA|NA|14|TRBJ2-7|TRBV6-1
CASTLGRNSYEQYF
TGTGCCAGCACCCTCGGCAGGAATTCCTACGAGCAGTACTTC
>NA|NA|14|TRBJ2-1|TRBV25-1
CASSEWAGVNEQFF
TGTGCCAGCAGTGAATGGGCAGGGGTAAATGAGCAGTTCTTC
>TRBD2|NA|15|TRBJ2-1|TRBV6-5
CASSYGVAGTNEQFF
TGTGCCAGCAGTTACGGGGTAGCGGGGACCAATGAGCAGTTCTTC
>NA|few|14|TRBJ1-1|TRBV6-5
CASSYLQARGEAFF
TGTGCCAGCAGTTACTTGCAGGCCCGGGGGGAAGCTTTCTTT
>NA|few|11|TRBJ1-1|TRBV5-1
CASGMQGEAFF
TGCGCCAGCGGTATGCAGGGTGAAGCTTTCTTT
>NA|NA|14|TRBJ2-3|TRBV12-3/TRBV12-4
CASSFGRFTDTQYF
TGTGCCAGCAGTTTCGGCAGGTTCACAGATACGCAGTATTTT
>NA|few|15|TRBJ2-3|TRBV15
CATSSTREVADTQYF
TGTGCCACCAGCAGTACCCGCGAAGTAGCAGATACGCAGTATTTT
>TRBD1|few|12|TRBJ2-1|TRBV12-3/TRBV12-4
CASSDRVPEQFF
TGTGCCAGCAGTGACAGGGTACCTGAGCAGTTCTTC
>TRBD2|few|17|TRBJ2-2|TRBV2
CASKALAGGPLTGELFF
TGTGCCAGCAAAGCCCTAGCGGGGGGGCCTTTAACCGGGGAGCTGTTTTTT
>NA|few|16|TRBJ1-6|TRBV4-2
CASSQDLTAHNSPLHF
TGTGCCAGCAGCCAAGATCTAACAGCTCATAATTCACCCCTCCACTTT
>NA|NA|12|TRBJ2-2|TRBV29-1
CSVAEGTGELFF
TGCAGCGTTGCAGAAGGCACCGGGGAGCTGTTTTTT
>TRBD2|few|17|TRBJ2-4|TRBV12-3/TRBV12-4
CASSPGTSGGIGNIQYF
TGTGCCAGCAGTCCGGGGACTAGCGGGGGGATTGGAAACATTCAGTACTTC
>TRBD1|NA|16|TRBJ2-5|TRBV12-3/TRBV12-4
CASSLQTGGDEETQYF
TGTGCCAGCAGTTTACAGACAGGGGGCGACGAAGAGACCCAGTACTTC
>NA|NA|12|TRBJ2-7|TRBV28
CASSYQGYEQYF
TGTGCCAGCAGTTACCAGGGGTACGAGCAGTACTTC
>NA|NA|16|TRBJ2-2|TRBV24-1
CATSDGWTEDTGELFF
TGTGCCACCAGTGATGGTTGGACAGAAGACACCGGGGAGCTGTTTTTT
>NA|few|15|TRBJ2-7|TRBV4-1
CASSQDKVLTDEQYF
TGCGCCAGCAGCCAAGATAAGGTGTTAACGGACGAGCAGTACTTC
>NA|NA|13|TRBJ2-3|TRBV30
CAWSRGSTDTQYF
TGTGCCTGGAGTCGAGGGTCCACAGATACGCAGTATTTT
>TRBD1|few|15|TRBJ1-2|TRBV6-1
CATRKPGQGNYGYTF
TGTGCCACGAGGAAACCGGGACAGGGGAACTATGGCTACACCTTC
>NA|NA|16|TRBJ2-1|TRBV12-3/TRBV12-4
CASSFPGAPSYNEQFF
TGTGCCAGCAGTTTCCCGGGGGCCCCCTCCTACAATGAGCAGTTCTTC
>NA|NA|15|TRBJ2-1|TRBV12-5
CASGLDQMSYNEQFF
TGTGCTAGTGGTTTGGATCAGATGAGCTACAATGAGCAGTTCTTC
>NA|NA|15|TRBJ2-3|TRBV3-1
CASGGGLFSTDTQYF
TGTGCCAGTGGGGGGGGCCTCTTTAGCACAGATACGCAGTATTTT
>TRBD2|NA|15|TRBJ2-3|TRBV12-3/TRBV12-4
CASSSTSGLTDTQYF
TGTGCCAGCAGTTCGACTAGCGGGCTCACAGATACGCAGTATTTT
>TRBD1|few|17|TRBJ2-7|TRBV10-2
CASSGSSGTGTYYEQYF
TGCGCCAGCAGTGGATCGTCGGGGACAGGGACCTACTACGAGCAGTACTTC
>NA|NA|15|TRBJ1-5|TRBV4-1
CASSQARGSNQPQHF
TGCGCCAGCAGCCAAGCCCGGGGAAGCAATCAGCCCCAGCATTTT
>TRBD1|NA|11|TRBJ2-7|TRBV10-3
CAIQTGGRQYF
TGTGCCATCCAGACAGGGGGGAGGCAGTACTTC
>TRBD2|NA|15|TRBJ2-1|TRBV4-1
CASSQDPSGVYEQFF
TGCGCCAGCAGCCAAGATCCTAGCGGGGTCTATGAGCAGTTCTTC
>TRBD2|NA|16|TRBJ2-7|TRBV10-3
CAISDPPSGGAYEQYF
TGTGCCATCAGTGACCCCCCTAGCGGGGGGGCCTACGAGCAGTACTTC
>NA|NA|13|TRBJ2-7|TRBV4-1
CASSQNRAYEQYF
TGCGCCAGCAGCCAGAACAGGGCCTACGAGCAGTACTTC
>NA|few|14|TRBJ2-7|TRBV9
CASSVHSRLEEQYF
TGTGCCAGCAGCGTGCACAGTAGGTTGGAAGAGCAGTACTTC
>NA|NA|9|TRBJ2-5|TRBV29-1
CSVGATQYF
TGCAGCGTTGGAGCGACCCAGTACTTC
>NA|few|14|TRBJ1-2|TRBV12-5
CASGFGSEVYGYTF
TGTGCTAGTGGTTTCGGTTCAGAGGTCTATGGCTACACCTTC
>NA|NA|15|TRBJ1-2|TRBV7-6
CASSFGQPANYGYTF
TGTGCCAGCAGCTTCGGACAGCCAGCTAACTATGGCTACACCTTC
>NA|many|12|TRBJ2-7|TRBV28
CASSPRGGEQYF
TGTGCCAGCAGTCCCCGAGGCGGCGAGCAGTACTTC
>NA|NA|15|TRBJ2-1|TRBV30
CAWRGDRRPLGEQFF
TGTGCCTGGAGAGGCGACAGGCGCCCCTTAGGGGAGCAGTTCTTC
>NA|NA|11|TRBJ2-7|TRBV7-8
CASRVGHEQYF
TGTGCCAGCAGGGTGGGCCACGAGCAGTACTTC
>NA|NA|14|TRBJ2-3|TRBV28
CASSFLQGTDTQYF
TGTGCCAGCAGTTTTCTCCAGGGGACAGATACGCAGTATTTT
>NA|few|15|TRBJ2-3|TRBV20-1
CSARDLEGSTDTQYF
TGCAGTGCTAGAGATCTTGAGGGCAGCACAGATACGCAGTATTTT
>NA|once|15|TRBJ2-3|TRBV9
CASSPGELITDTQYF
TGTGCCAGCAGCCCTGGGGAGTTGATCACAGATACGCAGTATTTT
>TRBD2|NA|15|TRBJ2-7|TRBV18
CASSPRTSGYYEQYF
TGTGCCAGCTCACCGAGGACTAGCGGCTACTACGAGCAGTACTTC
>NA|NA|13|TRBJ2-7|TRBV2
CASSDGAVYEQYF
TGTGCCAGCAGCGACGGAGCGGTCTACGAGCAGTACTTC
>NA|few|16|TRBJ2-7|TRBV28
CASSNPLGTKSYEQYF
TGTGCCAGCAGTAACCCCCTTGGGACAAAATCCTACGAGCAGTACTTC
>NA|few|16|TRBJ1-2|TRBV29-1
CSVEDRLGTGNYGYTF
TGCAGCGTTGAAGATCGGTTAGGGACGGGAAACTATGGCTACACCTTC
>TRBD2|NA|15|TRBJ2-7|TRBV2
CASSEGPAGSGGQYF
TGTGCCAGCAGTGAGGGCCCGGCGGGGAGCGGGGGACAGTACTTC
>TRBD1|NA|12|TRBJ2-7|TRBV30
CAWTGGSYEQYF
TGTGCCTGGACAGGGGGTTCCTACGAGCAGTACTTC
>TRBD1|few|14|TRBJ2-3|TRBV11-2
CASSLHRGQDTQYF
TGTGCCAGCAGCTTACACAGGGGGCAGGATACGCAGTATTTT